This T cell receptor (beta chain) was obtained from a study of early T cells in non-severe SARS-CoV-2 infection. Overall study: From unsorted whole blood, bulk RNA was sequenced, and the chains remained unpaired.

CDR3 size: 16 residues. Trimming cost V 4 bases and J 3 bases; bases outside gene matches: 8. Germline lookup yields CDR1 SGHRS and CDR2 YFSETQ. Individual cDNA molecules each received unique molecular identifiers attached to them. MiXCR, run by TCRdb on the 5' RACE reads, gives a single entry per CDR3 protein. The repertoire consists of about 80,000 distinct CDR3 sequences, with 5% occurring once and the leading ten covering roughly 6.6%. In its sample, this clonotype was seen many times. This sequence originates from an adult who was a healthcare worker with PCR-confirmed SARS-CoV-2 infection or an uninfected control (not recorded which). This rearrangement joins TRBV5-1 to TRBJ2-2, with 8 nucleotides matching TRBD1. The sequenced sample was whole blood, obtained at baseline. The CDR3: CASSRSGQADTGELFF. The CDR3 DNA sequence: TGCGCCAGCAGCCGCTCGGGACAGGCTGACACCGGGGAGCTGTTTTTT. Complete variable domain (other parts from reference TRBV5-1 and TRBJ2-2): KAGVTQTPRYLIKTRGQQVTLSCSPISGHRSVSWYQQTPGQGLQFLFEYFSETQRNKGNFPGRFSGRQFSNSRSEMNVSTLELGDSALYLCASSRSGQADTGELFFGEGSRLTVL.